This T cell receptor beta chain was recovered during a study of CD8+CD57+ T cells in acquired aplastic anemia. On the study more broadly: Sorted CD4+ and CD8+ cells yielded 3.2 ug of DNA on average. For CD4+ cells, healthy donors had an average of approximately 9.8 million reads. Overall study findings and caveats: Patients shared approximately 30 CD8+ CDR3 sequences with controls. Controls and patients did not differ significantly in CD8+ Simpson's diversity.

CDR3 and TCR beta VDJ profiling relied on genomic DNA as the template. One entry per CDR3 protein, called by TCRdb with MiXCR from the reads. This sample has 100,000 to 130,000 distinct CDR3 sequences; about half occur once, and the top ten carry around 32%. The table lists this clonotype with many counts. What it binds is not known. Source material: sorted CD4+, CD8+, or CD8+CD57+ T cells (not recorded which) from PBMCs. The receptor was isolated from a human donor in good health, serving as a control.

In nucleotides, the CDR3 is TGCAGTGCTAGAGATCTCGGGGGGGTAATGGCGGGTGAGCAGTTCTTC. Residues: CSARDLGGVMAGEQFF. V is TRBV20-1 and J is TRBJ2-1, with 8 positions matching TRBD2. V trimming: 0 bases; J trimming: 9 bases; junction bases outside the gene matches: 13. The germline CDR1 and CDR2 sequences are DFQATT and SNEGSKA (reference sequence). The CDR3 is 16 amino acids.